The 20 T cell receptor beta chains given below trace back to one sample, sequenced in a study of immune cell composition in non-small cell lung cancer (dated by TCRdb to 2017 to 2019). The method was the immunoSEQ multiplex PCR assay. The table was pulled from immuneACCESS by TCRdb, which kept in-frame rearrangements only. Such tables lose some clones; where checked, under half of the loss comes from unresolved V genes, and the rest has no known cause. The sample includes fewer than 20,000 clones, with 77% observed a single time. The ten largest clones add up to about 9.5% of the sample. Non-adjacent lung tissue from the same patient, taken as far from the tumour as possible and at least 3 cm away, was used for the normal lung samples. The same specimen was also included in a second study, on CD4 T cells in lung cancer.

What was sequenced was non-adjacent lung tissue. All receptors derive from a human donor with non-small cell lung cancer.

This clone was recorded a few times. This sequence joins TRBV6-5 and TRBJ2-2; D call uncertain. Germline lookup yields CDR1 MNHEY and CDR2 SVGAGI. Trimming left V 6 bases short and J 7 bases short, with 15 bases between. This CDR3 comprises 14 residues. The CDR3 loop is CASSLVPVGGELFF. The CDR3 DNA reads as TGTGCCAGCAGCCTAGTTCCTGTCGGCGGGGAGCTGTTTTTT.

The chain has TRBV9 and TRBJ2-2; D may be TRBD1 (7 bases). The CDR3 loop spans 16 amino acids. Trimming took off 3 bases at V and 10 bases at J, with 22 bases between the two ends. Germline lookup yields CDR1 SGDLS and CDR2 YYNGEE. The CDR3 loop is CASSARQGGFNEELFF. Here the CDR3 DNA reads TGTGCCAGCAGCGCCAGACAGGGAGGTTTTAATGAGGAGCTGTTTTTT.

The chain employs TRBV19 and TRBJ2-3, with no clear D. The ends were cut back, 0 bases at V and 2 bases at J, with 12 bases in the middle. The CDR3 is 16 residues long. Germline CDR1 reads LNHDA; CDR2 reads SQIVND (reference sequence). In DNA, the CDR3 is TGTGCCAGTAGTATAGAGACTGGTCTCCCCACAGATACGCAGTATTTT. Protein sequence: CASSIETGLPTDTQYF. Using reference TRBV19 and TRBJ2-3 for the parts outside the CDR3, the full variable domain is DGGITQSPKYLFRKEGQNVTLSCEQNLNHDAMYWYRQDPGQGLRLIYYSQIVNDFQKGDIAEGYSVSREKKESFPLTVTSAQKNPTAFYLCASSIETGLPTDTQYFGPGTRLTVL.

The chain recombines TRBV29-1 with TRBJ2-6; TRBD2 matches 13 bases. The CDR3 has 15 amino acids. Per the germline V gene, CDR1 is SQVTM and CDR2 is ANQGSEA. Unmatched junction bases numbered 7, after V lost 6 bases and J lost 8 bases. The CDR3 is CSVTSGGAGTNVLTF. For the CDR3, the DNA is TGCAGCGTCACTAGCGGGGGGGCCGGAACCAACGTCCTGACTTTC.

The J gene is TRBJ2-7, the V gene TRBV21-1; the D call of TRBD2 is as the table states it, not checked on the DNA. TRBV21-1 is recorded as a pseudogene. The CDR3 totals 14 residues. CDR3 in DNA: TGTGCCAGCAGCACAACTAGCAAGATCTACGAGCAGTACTTC. It yields the protein CASSTTSKIYEQYF.

The chain is built from TRBV6-6 and TRBJ1-2; 8 bases agree with TRBD1. The CDR3 is made up of 15 amino acids. V trimming: 5 bases; J trimming: 6 bases; junction bases outside the gene matches: 11. Looked up from germline, CDR1 is MNHNY and CDR2 is SVGAGI (reference sequence). The CDR3 sequence: CASSQRTHRGDGYTF. For the CDR3, the DNA is TGTGCCAGCAGTCAACGGACACACAGGGGGGATGGCTACACCTTC.

The CDR3 nucleotides read TGCGCCAGCAGCCAGACAGATACGCAGTATTTT. It specifies CASSQTDTQYF. The chain has TRBV5-1 and TRBJ2-3; D ambiguous. V was pared by 4 bases and J by 3 bases, with 3 bases between. Germline CDR1 is SGHRS and CDR2 is YFSETQ. The CDR3 loop spans 11 amino acids.

This clone was seen a few times. The rearrangement uses TRBV1 and TRBJ1-6. TRBV1 is described as a pseudogene. This CDR3 region has 11 residues. CDR3 nucleotide sequence: TGCACCAGCGGCAGACGGTCACCCCTCCACTTT. This encodes CTSGRRSPLHF.

This clone has a handful of counts. The gene calls are TRBV10-3 and TRBJ2-1, with D perhaps matching TRBD2 (7 bases). The CDR3 is made up of 19 amino acids. CDR1 ENHRY and CDR2 SYGVKD come from the germline V gene. The V end lost 1 base, the J end lost 4 bases, and 23 bases lay between the germline ends. The CDR3 DNA follows: TGTGCCATCAGTGAGTGGGGGGCAGCAGCGGGGAAAACTTACAATGAGCAGTTCTTC. This encodes CAISEWGAAAGKTYNEQFF.

The rearrangement links TRBV11-1 to TRBJ2-3; D possibly matches TRBD1 or TRBD2 (5 bases each). Looked up from germline, CDR1 is SGHAT and CDR2 is FQDESV (reference sequence). The CDR3 length is 18 residues. Trimming cost V 1 base and J 1 base, with 18 bases left between them. This CDR3 reads CASSLGRGGDDGTDTQYF. CDR3 nucleotide sequence: TGTGCCAGCAGCTTAGGAAGGGGTGGGGACGACGGCACAGATACGCAGTATTTT.

This clone was picked up one time. The chain recombines TRBV5-8 with TRBJ1-1, with unresolved D. The ends were cut back, 2 bases at V and 4 bases at J, with 6 bases in the middle. Germline-derived CDR1 and CDR2 are SGHTS and YDEGEE. The CDR3 sequence is 12 residues long. CDR3 region: CASSLGSTEAFF. The CDR3 bases are TGTGCCAGCAGCTTAGGAAGCACTGAAGCTTTCTTT.

CDR3 protein: CASRSSGGLQGYTF. The CDR3 coding sequence is TGTGCCAGCAGATCCTCAGGGGGACTACAAGGCTACACCTTC. This sequence joins TRBV6-6 and TRBJ1-2, with 7 bases matching TRBD1. CDR1 is MNHNY and CDR2 is SVGAGI in the germline V gene (reference sequence). J gave up 8 bases and V 6 bases, and 12 bases lay outside the gene matches. The CDR3 spans 14 residues.

The CDR3 is CASSLVGWQPQHF. For the CDR3, the DNA is TGTGCCAGCAGCTTAGTAGGGTGGCAGCCCCAGCATTTT. This sequence joins TRBV7-2 and TRBJ1-5; D gene unclear. The CDR3 has 13 amino acids. Germline V gene data show CDR1 as SGHTA and CDR2 as FQGNSA. V was cut by 1 base and J by 7 bases, with 8 bases left in between.

In its sample, this clone was seen once. The V gene is TRBV18, the J gene TRBJ1-3; a weak D match, TRBD1 (5 bases). V dropped 3 bases and J dropped 5 bases, with 11 bases sitting between them. Germline V gene lookup returns CDR1 KGHSH and CDR2 LQKENI. This CDR3 is built from 14 residues. The CDR3: CASSPGEPRNTIYF. In DNA form, the CDR3 reads TGTGCCAGCTCACCGGGGGAGCCTCGAAACACCATATATTTT.

This clone was observed a few times. DNA for the CDR3: TGTGCCAGCAGCTTAATCAGGGACCAGCCCCAGCATTTT. Translating it yields CASSLIRDQPQHF. This rearrangement joins TRBV7-2 to TRBJ1-5; D is possibly TRBD1 (5 bases). The CDR3 totals 13 residues. Germline assignment: CDR1 SGHTA and CDR2 FQGNSA. The germline V and J ends were trimmed by 2 bases and 7 bases, with 9 bases remaining between them.

There are a few counts of this clone. The chain is built from TRBV4-1 and TRBJ1-1; no definite D call. The CDR3 runs 15 residues. Germline CDR1 MGHRA, CDR2 YSYEKL. Trimming shortened V by 1 base and J by 0 bases, and 9 bases separated the two germline ends. CDR3 sequence: CASSQGSDMNTEAFF. In DNA form, the CDR3 reads TGCGCCAGCAGCCAAGGCTCAGACATGAACACTGAAGCTTTCTTT.

CDR3 in amino acids: CASSSTPSGTSRYTQYF. The CDR3 nucleotides are TGTGCCAGCAGTTCTACCCCTAGCGGTACGAGCAGATATACGCAGTATTTT. The V gene is TRBV7-6, the J gene TRBJ2-3, with 7 bases aligning to TRBD2. Germline CDR1 and CDR2: SGHVS and FNYEAQ. V was pared by 6 bases and J by 7 bases, with 19 bases of the junction left unmatched. The CDR3 runs 17 residues.

This clone was picked up one time. The chain is built from TRBV6-5 and TRBJ2-7, with D tentatively TRBD2 (5 bases). This CDR3 comprises 14 residues. Germline CDR1 is MNHEY and CDR2 is SVGAGI. The V and J ends lost 0 bases and 3 bases respectively, with 9 bases between them. CDR3 in DNA: TGTGCCAGCAGTTACTCGAGAGGGAACTACGAGCAGTACTTC. Its protein product is CASSYSRGNYEQYF.

This clone was observed a single time. The gene calls are TRBV5-1 and TRBJ2-3; no firm D call. In germline, CDR1 is SGHRS, CDR2 YFSETQ. The V end was cut by 1 base, the J end by 2 bases, with 8 bases between. The CDR3 runs to 14 residues. This chain's CDR3 is CASSLSWATDTQYF. The CDR3, as DNA: TGCGCCAGCAGCTTGTCGTGGGCCACAGATACGCAGTATTTT.

The chain carries TRBV19 and TRBJ1-3, with TRBD1 matching 7 bases. V was pared by 6 bases and J by 0 bases, with 5 bases of the junction left unmatched. Germline V gene sequence: CDR1 LNHDA, CDR2 SQIVND (reference sequence). This CDR3 has 15 amino acids. CDR3 in DNA: TGTGCCAGTAGCAGACGGGACAGCTCTGGAAACACCATATATTTT. Translated: CASSRRDSSGNTIYF. Variable domain in full (rest from reference TRBV19 and TRBJ1-3): DGGITQSPKYLFRKEGQNVTLSCEQNLNHDAMYWYRQDPGQGLRLIYYSQIVNDFQKGDIAEGYSVSREKKESFPLTVTSAQKNPTAFYLCASSRRDSSGNTIYFGEGSWLTVV.